The 19 T cell receptor beta chains listed next were all sequenced from one sample in a study of circulating and synovial CD4+ cells in juvenile arthritis. Libraries were prepared by immunoSEQ multiplex PCR; TCRdb keeps only in-frame clonotypes and omits some of them. This sample has 30,000 to 40,000 clones; nearly 95% occur once, and the top ten carry roughly 0.17%. The specimen was CD4+ T cells from blood. These receptors all stem from a human donor with juvenile idiopathic arthritis.

The V call is TRBV2, the J call TRBJ1-3, with TRBD1 matching over 11 bases. V lost 4 bases, J lost 3 bases, and 2 bases stayed unmatched. The CDR3 is 15 residues long. CDR1 is SNHLY, CDR2 FYNNEI, per germline. As DNA, the CDR3 is TGTGCCAGCAGTGGGGACAGGGGGAATGGAAACACCATATATTTT. This gives the protein CASSGDRGNGNTIYF.

The V and J genes are TRBV7-8 and TRBJ1-5, with TRBD1 matching over 10 bases. Germline CDR1 SGHVS, CDR2 FQNEAQ. The CDR3 loop spans 15 amino acids. Trimming took 0 bases from V and 7 from J; bases not matched to a gene: 3. CDR3 protein: CASSLALTGGQPQHF. CDR3 sequence (DNA): TGTGCCAGCAGCTTAGCGCTGACAGGGGGCCAGCCCCAGCATTTT. Supplemented by reference TRBV7-8 and TRBJ1-5, the full variable domain reads GAGVSQSPRYKVAKRGQDVALRCDPISGHVSLFWYQQALGQGPEFLTYFQNEAQLDKSGLPSDRFFAERPEGSVSTLKIQRTQQEDSAVYLCASSLALTGGQPQHFGDGTRLSIL.

This chain uses TRBV5-1 with TRBJ2-2, with TRBD2 as a possible D gene (6 bases). Trimming removed 6 bases at V and 5 bases at J, with 17 bases between. Germline V gene sequence: CDR1 SGHRS, CDR2 YFSETQ. The CDR3 has 15 residues. CDR3: CASTQDGGRTGELFF. Here the CDR3 DNA reads TGCGCCAGCACACAGGATGGGGGGAGGACCGGGGAGCTGTTTTTT.

The V gene is TRBV6-5, the J gene TRBJ1-2; D is perhaps TRBD1 (5 bases). Trimming shortened V by 4 bases and J by 12 bases, and 12 bases separated the two germline ends. This CDR3 is built from 11 residues. Per germline, CDR1 MNHEY and CDR2 SVGAGI. The CDR3 reads CASSSMTEHTF. As DNA, the CDR3 is TGTGCCAGCAGTTCGATGACAGAACACACCTTC.

The V and J genes are TRBV19 and TRBJ2-4, with unresolved D. CDR1 and CDR2 from the germline V gene are LNHDA and SQIVND (reference sequence). Deletions cut 4 bases from V and 5 bases from J, with 9 bases between. The CDR3 has 13 amino acids. CDR3 coding DNA: TGTGCCAGTAGTAGGGCGACCGAAAACATTCAGTACTTC. Its translation: CASSRATENIQYF.

The chain joins TRBV10-1 to TRBJ2-7; 8 nucleotides line up with TRBD1. V was pared by 0 bases and J by 2 bases, with 6 bases of the junction left unmatched. The CDR3 consists of 16 residues. Germline CDR1 is WNHNN and CDR2 is SYGVQD (reference sequence). In nucleotides, the CDR3 is TGCGCCAGCAGTGAGTCGAGGACAGGGAGCCCCTACGAGCAGTACTTC. As protein: CASSESRTGSPYEQYF.

The V call is TRBV23-1, the J call TRBJ2-5; D is possibly TRBD1 (6 bases). TRBV23-1 qualifies as an ORF whose function is uncertain. Trimming shortened V by 8 bases and J by 11 bases, and 30 bases separated the two germline ends. The CDR3 length is 16 residues. The CDR3: CASGRPGQGLEVEQYF. CDR3 nucleotides: TGCGCCAGCGGCCGTCCGGGACAAGGGTTGGAGGTAGAGCAGTACTTC.

This chain connects TRBV6-8 to TRBJ2-5; 7 positions match TRBD2. CDR1 is MNHGY, CDR2 SAAAGT, per germline. There are 12 residues in the CDR3. Trimming removed 6 bases from V and 5 bases from J; junction bases left unmatched: 3. In nucleotides, the CDR3 is TGTGCCAGCAGCGCGGGGGTGGAGACCCAGTACTTC. Translated: CASSAGVETQYF.

The count of this clone is one. V usage is TRBV7-3 and J usage is TRBJ2-1; 10 bases map to TRBD2. This CDR3 region has 16 residues. V trimming: 5 bases; J trimming: 0 bases; junction bases outside the gene matches: 4. Germline-derived CDR1 and CDR2 are SGHTA and FQGTGA. DNA of the CDR3: TGTGCCAGCAGCCCGTCTAGCGGGAGCTCCTACAATGAGCAGTTCTTC. This encodes CASSPSSGSSYNEQFF.

The genes are TRBV11-1 and TRBJ1-2; no firm D call. The germline V gene encodes CDR1 SGHAT and CDR2 FQDESV (reference sequence). The length of the CDR3 is 14 residues. Trimming removed 5 bases at V and 0 bases at J, with 10 bases between. The CDR3 sequence is CASSPEGANYGYTF. In DNA, the CDR3 is TGTGCCAGCAGCCCCGAAGGAGCTAACTATGGCTACACCTTC.

The gene calls are TRBV19 and TRBJ2-1; 8 positions match TRBD1. CDR1 LNHDA and CDR2 SQIVND come from the germline V gene (reference sequence). V lost 7 bases, J lost 12 bases, and 20 bases stayed unmatched. The CDR3 extends over 16 amino acids. CDR3 loop: CASNGGTDRGIRVQFF. In DNA, the CDR3 is TGTGCCAGTAATGGCGGGACAGACAGGGGTATAAGGGTGCAGTTCTTC.

The V call is TRBV27, the J call TRBJ1-3; D ambiguous. This CDR3 has 13 amino acids. The ends were cut back, 6 bases at V and 4 bases at J, with 10 bases in the middle. Germline V gene lookup returns CDR1 MNHEY and CDR2 SMNVEV (reference sequence). The CDR3 sequence is CASSYRGGNTIYF. The CDR3 nucleotides read TGTGCCAGCAGCTATAGAGGCGGAAACACCATATATTTT.

This rearrangement joins TRBV11-2 to TRBJ1-5; D remains unclear. The CDR3 is made up of 16 amino acids. The V gene's germline CDR1 is SGHAT and CDR2 FQNNGV. Trimming pared 1 base from V and 6 bases from J, leaving 16 bases between. The CDR3 DNA reads as TGTGCCAGCAGCTTAGGGCCGACGGAGTCGGGTCAGCCCCAGCATTTT. Residues: CASSLGPTESGQPQHF.

The sample holds one count of this clone. The CDR3 loop reads CASSIDVWTGSLVVESFTGELFF. The DNA for the CDR3 is TGTGCCAGTAGTATAGATGTCTGGACAGGGTCGTTGGTCGTTGAGTCTTTTACCGGGGAGCTGTTTTTT. The genes are TRBV19 and TRBJ2-2; 8 bases match TRBD1. The V segment lost 0 bases and the J segment 5 bases; nucleotides outside the gene matches: 26. The length of the CDR3 is 23 residues. Germline V lookup: CDR1 LNHDA, CDR2 SQIVND (reference sequence).

In this sample, this clone turned up a few times. This rearrangement joins TRBV28 to TRBJ2-7, with 7 bases matching TRBD2. Germline values: CDR1 MDHEN, CDR2 SYDVKM. With 2 bases clipped from V and 1 base from J, the junction kept 2 bases outside the gene matches. The CDR3 sequence is 14 residues long. CDR3 residues: CASSLGAGSYEQYF. In nucleotides, the CDR3 is TGTGCCAGCAGTTTAGGAGCGGGGTCCTACGAGCAGTACTTC.

The V gene is TRBV18, the J gene TRBJ2-1; D is possibly TRBD2 (5 bases). V lost 3 bases, J lost 0 bases, and 9 bases lay in between. This CDR3 contains 15 residues. Germline V gene lookup returns CDR1 KGHSH and CDR2 LQKENI. The CDR3 loop is CASSPPGISYNEQFF. The CDR3 nucleotides are TGTGCCAGCTCACCCCCGGGGATCTCCTACAATGAGCAGTTCTTC.

V gene TRBV28 combines with J gene TRBJ1-2, with a tentative D call TRBD1 (5 bases). V gave up 4 bases and J gave up 4 bases, with 19 bases separating them. The CDR3 covers 16 residues. The germline CDR1 and CDR2 sequences are MDHEN and SYDVKM. The CDR3 nucleotides are TGTGCCAGCAGTTCCCCCACAACGACAGCCGCCTATGGCTACACCTTC. Translating gives CASSSPTTTAAYGYTF.

In nucleotides, the CDR3 is TGTGCCAGCAGCTTATATAGCGGGGGCCTCCAAGAGACCCAGTACTTC. This encodes CASSLYSGGLQETQYF. The chain couples TRBV7-9 to TRBJ2-5; 9 bases are shared with TRBD2. This CDR3 is 16 amino acids long. Germline trimming cut 2 bases from V and 1 base from J; bases unmatched to any gene: 5. CDR1 is SEHNR, CDR2 FQNEAQ, per germline (reference sequence).

The chain is built from TRBV9 and TRBJ1-3; the match to TRBD1 covers 9 bases. The CDR3 is 18 residues long. After removal of 3 bases from V and 6 bases from J, the junction contained 16 bases not matched to a gene. Germline V gives CDR1 SGDLS, CDR2 YYNGEE. The CDR3 DNA is TGTGCCAGCAGCGCTGGAACGAAGGGACAGGGATCCTCAAACACCATATATTTT. Protein sequence: CASSAGTKGQGSSNTIYF.